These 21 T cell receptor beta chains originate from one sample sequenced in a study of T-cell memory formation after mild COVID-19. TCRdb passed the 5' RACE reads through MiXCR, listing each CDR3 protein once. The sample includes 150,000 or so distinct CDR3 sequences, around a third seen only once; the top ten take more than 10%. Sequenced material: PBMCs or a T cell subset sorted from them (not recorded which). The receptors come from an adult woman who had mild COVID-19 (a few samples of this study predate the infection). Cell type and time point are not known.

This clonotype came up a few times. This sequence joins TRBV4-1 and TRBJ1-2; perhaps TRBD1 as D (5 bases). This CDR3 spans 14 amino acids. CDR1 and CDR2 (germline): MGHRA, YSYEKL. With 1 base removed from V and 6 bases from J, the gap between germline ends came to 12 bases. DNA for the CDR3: TGCGCCAGCAGCCAAGGGGGCCTCGCTCATGGCTACACCTTC. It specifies CASSQGGLAHGYTF.

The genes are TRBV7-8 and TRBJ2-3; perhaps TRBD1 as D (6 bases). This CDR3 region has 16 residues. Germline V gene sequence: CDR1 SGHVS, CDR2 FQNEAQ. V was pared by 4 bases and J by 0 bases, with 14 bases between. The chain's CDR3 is CASSSGQLTSTDTQYF. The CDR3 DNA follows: TGTGCCAGCAGCTCCGGACAGTTGACTAGCACAGATACGCAGTATTTT. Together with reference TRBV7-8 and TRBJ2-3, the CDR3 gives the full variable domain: GAGVSQSPRYKVAKRGQDVALRCDPISGHVSLFWYQQALGQGPEFLTYFQNEAQLDKSGLPSDRFFAERPEGSVSTLKIQRTQQEDSAVYLCASSSGQLTSTDTQYFGPGTRLTVL.

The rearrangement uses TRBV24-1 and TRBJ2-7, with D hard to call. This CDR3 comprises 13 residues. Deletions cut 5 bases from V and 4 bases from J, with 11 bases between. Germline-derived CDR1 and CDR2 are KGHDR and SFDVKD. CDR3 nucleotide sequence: TGTGCCACCAGTGCCTCAAGTACTTACGAGCAGTACTTC. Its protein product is CATSASSTYEQYF.

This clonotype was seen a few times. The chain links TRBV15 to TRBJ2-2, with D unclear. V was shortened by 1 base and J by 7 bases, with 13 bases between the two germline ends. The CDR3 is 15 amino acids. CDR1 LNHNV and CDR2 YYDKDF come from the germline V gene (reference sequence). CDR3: CATSRGRGAGGELFF. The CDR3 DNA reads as TGTGCCACCAGCAGAGGGAGAGGAGCTGGCGGGGAGCTGTTTTTT.

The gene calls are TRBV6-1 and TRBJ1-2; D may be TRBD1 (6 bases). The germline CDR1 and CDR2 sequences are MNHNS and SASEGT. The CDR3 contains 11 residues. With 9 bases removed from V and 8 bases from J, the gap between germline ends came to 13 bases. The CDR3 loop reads CASRGGHGYTF. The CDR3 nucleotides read TGTGCCAGTCGAGGGGGGCACGGCTACACCTTC.

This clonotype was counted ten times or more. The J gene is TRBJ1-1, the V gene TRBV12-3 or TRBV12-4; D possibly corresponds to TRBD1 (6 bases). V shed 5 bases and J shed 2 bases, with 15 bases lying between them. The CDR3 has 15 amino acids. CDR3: CASSPRQAPNTEAFF. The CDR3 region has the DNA TGTGCCAGCAGTCCTAGACAGGCCCCCAACACTGAAGCTTTCTTT.

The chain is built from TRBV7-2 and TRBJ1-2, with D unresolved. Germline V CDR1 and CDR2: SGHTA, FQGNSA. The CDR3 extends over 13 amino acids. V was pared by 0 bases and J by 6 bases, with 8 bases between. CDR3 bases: TGTGCCAGCAGCTTAGCGTTTTCCGATGGCTACACCTTC. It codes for CASSLAFSDGYTF.

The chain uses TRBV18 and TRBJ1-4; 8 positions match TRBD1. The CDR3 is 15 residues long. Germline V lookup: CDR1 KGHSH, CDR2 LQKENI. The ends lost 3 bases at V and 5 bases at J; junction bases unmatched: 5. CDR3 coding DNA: TGTGCCAGCTCACCCTTGACAGGGGTCAATGAAAAACTGTTTTTT. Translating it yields CASSPLTGVNEKLFF.

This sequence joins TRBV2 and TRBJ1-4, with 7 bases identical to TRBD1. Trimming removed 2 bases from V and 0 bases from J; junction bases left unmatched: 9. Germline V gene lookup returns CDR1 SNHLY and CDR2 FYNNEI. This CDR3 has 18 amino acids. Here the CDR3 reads CASSELVPRGATNEKLFF. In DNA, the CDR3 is TGTGCCAGCAGTGAATTGGTACCCAGGGGGGCAACTAATGAAAAACTGTTTTTT.

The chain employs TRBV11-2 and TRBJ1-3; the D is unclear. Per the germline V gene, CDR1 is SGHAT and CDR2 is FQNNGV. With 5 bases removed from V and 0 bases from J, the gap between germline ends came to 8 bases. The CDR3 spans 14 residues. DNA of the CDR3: TGTGCCAGCAGCGTACGATACTCTGGAAACACCATATATTTT. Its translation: CASSVRYSGNTIYF.

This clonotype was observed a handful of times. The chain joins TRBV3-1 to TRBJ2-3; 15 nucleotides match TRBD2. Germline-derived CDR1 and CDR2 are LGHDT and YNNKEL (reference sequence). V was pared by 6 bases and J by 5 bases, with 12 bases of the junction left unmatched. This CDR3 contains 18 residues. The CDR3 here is CASSPAGTSGGRGDTQYF. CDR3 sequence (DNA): TGTGCCAGCAGTCCCGCCGGGACTAGCGGGGGGCGAGGAGATACGCAGTATTTT.

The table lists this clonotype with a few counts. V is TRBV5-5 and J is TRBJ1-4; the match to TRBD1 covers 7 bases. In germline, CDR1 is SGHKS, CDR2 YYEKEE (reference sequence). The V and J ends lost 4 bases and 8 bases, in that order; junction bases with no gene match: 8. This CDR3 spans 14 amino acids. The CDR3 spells CASSPGTASEKLFF. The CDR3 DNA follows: TGTGCCAGCAGCCCCGGGACAGCGAGCGAAAAACTGTTTTTT.

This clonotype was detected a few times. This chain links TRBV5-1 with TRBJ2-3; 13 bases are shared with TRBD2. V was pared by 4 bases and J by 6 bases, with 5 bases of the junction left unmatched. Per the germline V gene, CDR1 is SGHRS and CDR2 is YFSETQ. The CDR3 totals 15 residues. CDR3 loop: CASSNGTSGADTQYF. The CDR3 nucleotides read TGCGCCAGCAGCAACGGGACTAGCGGGGCGGATACGCAGTATTTT.

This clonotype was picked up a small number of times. CDR3 DNA: TGTGCCAGCAGTGGACTAGCGGGGAGATCAGATACGCAGTATTTT. This encodes CASSGLAGRSDTQYF. The V and J genes are TRBV6-1 and TRBJ2-3, with 11 bases identical to TRBD2. With 4 bases clipped from V and 4 bases from J, the junction kept 4 bases outside the gene matches. Germline CDR1 reads MNHNS; CDR2 reads SASEGT. This CDR3 has 15 residues.

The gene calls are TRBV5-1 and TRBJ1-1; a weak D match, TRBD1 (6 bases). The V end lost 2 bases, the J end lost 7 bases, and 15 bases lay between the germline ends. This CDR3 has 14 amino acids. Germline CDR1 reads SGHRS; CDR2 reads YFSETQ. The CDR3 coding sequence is TGCGCCAGCAGCTTCGGCAGGGGATTCGTTGAAGCTTTCTTT. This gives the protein CASSFGRGFVEAFF. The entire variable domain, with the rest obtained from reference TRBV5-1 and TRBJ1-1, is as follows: KAGVTQTPRYLIKTRGQQVTLSCSPISGHRSVSWYQQTPGQGLQFLFEYFSETQRNKGNFPGRFSGRQFSNSRSEMNVSTLELGDSALYLCASSFGRGFVEAFFGQGTRLTVV.

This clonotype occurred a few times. CDR3 sequence reads: CASRPGFRGTEAFF. In nucleotides, the CDR3 is TGTGCCAGCAGGCCCGGTTTCCGGGGCACTGAAGCTTTCTTT. J is TRBJ1-1 and V is TRBV6-1; unclear D gene. V was cut by 6 bases and J by 4 bases, with 15 bases left in between. The CDR3 runs to 14 residues. The germline V gene has CDR1 MNHNS and CDR2 SASEGT.

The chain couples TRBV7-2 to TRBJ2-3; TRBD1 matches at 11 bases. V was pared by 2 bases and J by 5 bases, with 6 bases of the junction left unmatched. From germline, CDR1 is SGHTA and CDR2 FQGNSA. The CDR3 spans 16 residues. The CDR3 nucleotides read TGTGCCAGCAGCTTATCCGGGACAGGGGGTCTAGATACGCAGTATTTT. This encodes CASSLSGTGGLDTQYF.

CDR3 sequence: CATSDGRANTEKLFF. The CDR3 DNA sequence: TGTGCCACCAGTGACGGCCGGGCTAATACTGAAAAACTGTTTTTT. The chain is built from TRBV24-1 and TRBJ1-4; no reliable D call. Germline values: CDR1 KGHDR, CDR2 SFDVKD. The CDR3 sequence is 15 residues long. The V end was cut by 4 bases, the J end by 7 bases, with 15 bases between.

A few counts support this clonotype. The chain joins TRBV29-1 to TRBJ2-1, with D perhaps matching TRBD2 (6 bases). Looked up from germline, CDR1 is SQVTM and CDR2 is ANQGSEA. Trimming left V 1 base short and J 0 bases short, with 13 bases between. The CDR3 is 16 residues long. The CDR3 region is CSVEASGLSSYNEQFF. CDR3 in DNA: TGCAGCGTTGAAGCCAGCGGGTTAAGCTCCTACAATGAGCAGTTCTTC.

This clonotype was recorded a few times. The CDR3: CATSDRAVRKGYTF. The CDR3, as DNA: TGTGCCACCAGTGATCGGGCCGTGAGAAAGGGCTACACCTTC. The chain is built from TRBV24-1 and TRBJ1-2, with D unresolved. This CDR3 contains 14 residues. Germline values: CDR1 KGHDR, CDR2 SFDVKD. The V end was cut by 3 bases, the J end by 8 bases, with 15 bases between.

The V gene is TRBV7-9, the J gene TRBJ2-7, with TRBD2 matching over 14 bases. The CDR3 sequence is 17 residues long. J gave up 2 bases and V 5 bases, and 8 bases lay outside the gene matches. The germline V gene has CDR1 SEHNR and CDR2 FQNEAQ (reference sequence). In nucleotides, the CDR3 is TGTGCCAGCAGCACGGGACTAGCGGGAGATGGCACCTACGAGCAGTACTTC. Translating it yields CASSTGLAGDGTYEQYF.